A single sample is the source of the 20 T cell receptor beta chains below, sequenced in a study of post-analysis software for immune sequencing data. Overall study results and limits: TRBV5-6, TRBV5-1 and TRBV20-1 belonged to a set of roughly five TRBV segments that were more frequent in patients than controls.

Antigen specificity for these receptors is unknown. Unique molecular identifiers had been added to the TCR beta cDNA libraries. Each CDR3 protein gets one entry after TCRdb re-called the PCR reads with MiXCR. Among roughly 570,000 distinct CDR3 sequences listed, under 40% were seen once. Sequenced: blood. These receptors were taken from a girl aged 2 to 17 with multiple sclerosis.

Only one count was recorded for this clonotype. This chain joins TRBV24-1 and TRBJ2-2; weak D call: TRBD2 (6 bases). CDR1 and CDR2 from the germline V gene are KGHDR and SFDVKD. The V end was cut by 5 bases, the J end by 6 bases, with 15 bases between. The CDR3 extends over 15 amino acids. CDR3 DNA: TGTGCCACCAGTGCCTCCGGAGGGGCCGCCGGGGAGCTGTTTTTT. Translating it yields CATSASGGAAGELFF.

This clonotype has only a few counts. The chain combines TRBV19 with TRBJ1-4; D perhaps matches TRBD1 (5 bases). Trimming took 8 bases from V and 7 from J, leaving 17 bases between them. This CDR3 spans 14 amino acids. Looked up from germline, CDR1 is LNHDA and CDR2 is SQIVND (reference sequence). CDR3 sequence reads: CASGHSREGEKLFF. CDR3 coding DNA: TGTGCCAGTGGACACTCTCGTGAAGGTGAAAAACTGTTTTTT.

V is TRBV5-1 and J is TRBJ1-1; D ambiguous. Per the germline V gene, CDR1 is SGHRS and CDR2 is YFSETQ. V was clipped by 4 bases and J by 2 bases, with 9 bases between them. The CDR3 runs 13 residues. Written as DNA, the CDR3 is TGCGCCAGCAGCGCCGGAATCAACACTGAAGCTTTCTTT. Translated: CASSAGINTEAFF.

This clonotype was counted between two and nine times. This sequence joins TRBV15 and TRBJ2-1; D perhaps matches TRBD2 (6 bases). The CDR3 spans 14 residues. Germline V gene data show CDR1 as LNHNV and CDR2 as YYDKDF (reference sequence). The V and J ends lost 5 bases and 6 bases respectively, with 14 bases between them. CDR3 nucleotide sequence: TGTGCCACCAGCGAAGAGCGGGCCACCAATGAGCAGTTCTTC. Amino acids: CATSEERATNEQFF.

This clonotype has just a few counts. The chain joins TRBV6-5 to TRBJ2-7; TRBD1 is a possible D gene (6 bases). CDR1 and CDR2 from the germline V gene are MNHEY and SVGAGI. The CDR3 runs to 14 residues. V shed 6 bases and J shed 0 bases, with 12 bases lying between them. The CDR3 DNA is TGTGCCAGCAGCCCCGACAGGAGCTCCTACGAGCAGTACTTC. Residues: CASSPDRSSYEQYF.

J is TRBJ2-1 and V is TRBV12-3 or TRBV12-4; tentative D call: TRBD2 (6 bases). The CDR3 has 18 amino acids. Between the trimmed V and J ends, which lost 1 base and 1 base, there was a span of 17 bases. The CDR3 region has the DNA TGTGCCAGCAGTTTAGGTGGCGTTCCTGGAGGGTCCTACAATGAGCAGTTCTTC. The encoded protein is CASSLGGVPGGSYNEQFF.

V gene TRBV29-1 combines with J gene TRBJ2-7; D is perhaps TRBD1 (5 bases). This CDR3 is 13 amino acids long. Germline CDR1 is SQVTM and CDR2 is ANQGSEA. V lost 5 bases to trimming and J lost 9 bases, with 20 bases between them. For the CDR3, the DNA is TGCAGCGTTAGGGGCCGGCTCGTTTTGGGGCAGTACTTC. Protein sequence: CSVRGRLVLGQYF.

The chain recombines TRBV20-1 with TRBJ1-2; D is ambiguous. This CDR3 has 9 residues. CDR1 and CDR2 from the germline V gene are DFQATT and SNEGSKA (reference sequence). This chain's CDR3 is CSVNYGYTF. The CDR3 bases are TGCAGCGTCAACTATGGCTACACCTTC.

A few counts support this clonotype. The chain joins TRBV7-2 to TRBJ2-3; D is undetermined. Germline V lookup: CDR1 SGHTA, CDR2 FQGNSA. The CDR3 is 12 residues long. V dropped 11 bases and J dropped 5 bases, with 14 bases sitting between them. This CDR3 is CASGNRGDTQYF. CDR3 sequence (DNA): TGTGCCTCCGGAAACAGAGGAGATACGCAGTATTTT.

As DNA, the CDR3 is TGCAGCGCTTCGTCGGGCGGGACCACTGAAGCTTTCTTT. It encodes CSASSGGTTEAFF. This chain uses TRBV29-1 with TRBJ1-1; possible D gene TRBD1, 5 bases. Germline lookup yields CDR1 SQVTM and CDR2 ANQGSEA. V lost 7 bases and J 4 bases, leaving 16 bases between the germline ends. The CDR3 totals 13 residues.

This clonotype has only a few counts. V gene TRBV7-9 combines with J gene TRBJ2-6; TRBD1 is a possible D gene (5 bases). The germline V gene has CDR1 SEHNR and CDR2 FQNEAQ (reference sequence). Trimming cost V 5 bases and J 2 bases, with 19 bases left between them. The CDR3 spans 18 residues. Here the CDR3 reads CASSQGIGDRPGANVLTF. The DNA for the CDR3 is TGTGCCAGCAGCCAGGGCATTGGAGACCGTCCTGGGGCCAACGTCCTGACTTTC.

This chain connects TRBV12-3 or TRBV12-4 to TRBJ1-2; the match to TRBD1 covers 9 bases. CDR3 size: 13 residues. V gave up 6 bases and J gave up 6 bases; unmatched junction bases: 5. CDR3 sequence (DNA): TGTGCCAGCAGGCCGACAGGGGGGGATGGCTACACCTTC. Its translation is CASRPTGGDGYTF.

This clonotype has just a few counts. The chain has TRBV2 and TRBJ2-1; no clear D. V gave up 4 bases and J gave up 10 bases, with 14 bases separating them. The CDR3 is 13 amino acids. Per germline, CDR1 SNHLY and CDR2 FYNNEI. This CDR3 reads CASSGERVKEQFF. The CDR3 bases are TGTGCCAGCAGTGGGGAAAGGGTCAAAGAGCAGTTCTTC.

This clonotype was counted only a few times. V usage is TRBV7-9 and J usage is TRBJ1-1; D gene ambiguous. The germline CDR1 and CDR2 sequences are SEHNR and FQNEAQ (reference sequence). V was cut by 1 base and J by 5 bases, with 11 bases left in between. The CDR3 extends over 14 amino acids. This CDR3 is CASSLDKAGTEAFF. Written as DNA, the CDR3 is TGTGCCAGCAGCTTAGATAAGGCCGGAACTGAAGCTTTCTTT.

The V gene is TRBV4-1, the J gene TRBJ1-5; TRBD1 agrees at 8 bases. CDR1 MGHRA and CDR2 YSYEKL come from the germline V gene. CDR3 length equals 17 residues. V shed 5 bases and J 2 bases; nucleotides not matched to a gene: 11. The CDR3 DNA sequence: TGCGCCAGCAGCAACCAGGGGGCGCAGGGGGGCAATCAGCCCCAGCATTTT. It codes for CASSNQGAQGGNQPQHF.

The V and J genes are TRBV2 and TRBJ2-5; D may match TRBD1 or TRBD2 (5 bases each). The V end was cut by 4 bases, the J end by 11 bases, with 20 bases between. The CDR3 has 14 residues. Germline-derived CDR1 and CDR2 are SNHLY and FYNNEI. CDR3 coding DNA: TGTGCCAGCAGTGTGATAGGACGGGACCGAGTGCAGTACTTC. Translated: CASSVIGRDRVQYF. The full variable domain, its missing parts supplied by reference TRBV2 and TRBJ2-5, is EPEVTQTPSHQVTQMGQEVILRCVPISNHLYFYWYRQILGQKVEFLVSFYNNEISEKSEIFDDQFSVERPDGSNFTLKIRSTKLEDSAMYFCASSVIGRDRVQYFGPGTRLLVL.

The J gene is TRBJ1-1, the V gene TRBV6-6; maybe TRBD1 (5 bases). The CDR3 sequence is 15 residues long. V lost 0 bases and J lost 3, with 11 bases in between. Looked up from germline, CDR1 is MNHNY and CDR2 is SVGAGI (reference sequence). CDR3 sequence (DNA): TGTGCCAGCAGTTACTCGGAGGGGATCGACACTGAAGCTTTCTTT. Amino acid sequence: CASSYSEGIDTEAFF.

This clonotype was observed once. The genes are TRBV12-3 or TRBV12-4 and TRBJ1-1; D is ambiguous. CDR3 length equals 12 residues. Trimming removed 4 bases at V and 11 bases at J, with 14 bases between. CDR3 in DNA: TGTGCCAGCAGTTGGAGGGATTTTGAGGCTTTCTTT. Its translation: CASSWRDFEAFF.

Only a few counts were recorded for this clonotype. The V and J genes are TRBV20-1 and TRBJ2-7; perhaps TRBD1 as D (5 bases). Germline values: CDR1 DFQATT, CDR2 SNEGSKA (reference sequence). The CDR3 is 13 residues long. The ends were cut back, 4 bases at V and 2 bases at J, with 12 bases in the middle. As DNA, the CDR3 is TGCAGTGCTAAAGGGGTTCCTCCCTACGAGCAGTACTTC. Encoded protein: CSAKGVPPYEQYF.

This clonotype was counted once. V is TRBV2 and J is TRBJ2-5, with D perhaps TRBD1 or TRBD2 (6 bases each). Matching the DNA end better, TRBJ2-7 makes the J call doubtful. Germline V gene data show CDR1 as SNHLY and CDR2 as FYNNEI. The CDR3 runs 12 residues. DNA for the CDR3: TGTGCCAGCGTTGGGGGGCGCTACGAGCAGTACTTC. Translated, it gives CASVGGRYEQYF.